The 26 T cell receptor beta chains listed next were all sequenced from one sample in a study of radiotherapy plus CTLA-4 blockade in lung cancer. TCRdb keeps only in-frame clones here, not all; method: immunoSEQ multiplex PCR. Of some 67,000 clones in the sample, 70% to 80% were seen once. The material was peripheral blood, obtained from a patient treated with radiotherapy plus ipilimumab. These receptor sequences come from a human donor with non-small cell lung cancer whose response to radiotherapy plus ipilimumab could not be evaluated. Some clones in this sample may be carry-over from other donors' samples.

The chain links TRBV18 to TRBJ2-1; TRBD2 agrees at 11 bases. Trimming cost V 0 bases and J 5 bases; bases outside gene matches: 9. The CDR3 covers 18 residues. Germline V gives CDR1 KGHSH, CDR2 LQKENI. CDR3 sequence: CASSPPQYRLAGNNEQFF. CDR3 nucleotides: TGTGCCAGCTCACCACCACAATACAGACTAGCGGGAAACAATGAGCAGTTCTTC.

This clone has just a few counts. The CDR3 bases are TGTGCCAGCTCACCACCCATGAACACTGAAGCTTTCTTT. Its translation is CASSPPMNTEAFF. The chain carries TRBV18 and TRBJ1-1; D remains unclear. V was pared by 0 bases and J by 0 bases, with 2 bases between. The CDR3 consists of 13 residues. Looked up from germline, CDR1 is KGHSH and CDR2 is LQKENI.

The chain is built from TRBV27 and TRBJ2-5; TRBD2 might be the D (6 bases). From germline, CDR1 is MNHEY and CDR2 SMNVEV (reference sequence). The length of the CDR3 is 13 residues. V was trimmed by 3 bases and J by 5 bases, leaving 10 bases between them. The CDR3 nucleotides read TGTGCCAGCAGTTTCATTGGGGGGGAGACCCAGTACTTC. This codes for CASSFIGGETQYF.

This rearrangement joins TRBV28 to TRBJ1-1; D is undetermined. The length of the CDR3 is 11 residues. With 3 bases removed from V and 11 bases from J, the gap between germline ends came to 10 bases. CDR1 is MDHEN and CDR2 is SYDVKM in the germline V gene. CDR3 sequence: CASSLMREAFF. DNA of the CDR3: TGTGCCAGCAGTTTGATGCGGGAGGCTTTCTTT.

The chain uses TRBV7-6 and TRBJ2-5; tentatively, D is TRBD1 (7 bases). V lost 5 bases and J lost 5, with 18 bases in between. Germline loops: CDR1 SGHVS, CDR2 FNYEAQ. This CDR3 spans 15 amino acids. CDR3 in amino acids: CASSVSGGTGETQYF. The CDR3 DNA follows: TGTGCCAGCAGCGTCTCAGGGGGGACGGGGGAGACCCAGTACTTC.

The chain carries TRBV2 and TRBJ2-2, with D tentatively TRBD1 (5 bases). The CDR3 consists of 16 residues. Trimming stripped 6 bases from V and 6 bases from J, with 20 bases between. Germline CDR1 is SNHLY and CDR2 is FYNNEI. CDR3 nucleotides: TGTGCCAGCAGCCTCCTACTGGGGCGGAATGCCGGGGAGCTGTTTTTT. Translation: CASSLLLGRNAGELFF.

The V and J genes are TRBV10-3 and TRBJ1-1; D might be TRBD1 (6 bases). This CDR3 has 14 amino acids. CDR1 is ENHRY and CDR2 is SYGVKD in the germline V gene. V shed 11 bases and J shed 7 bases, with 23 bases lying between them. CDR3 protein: CASRDIQPPREAFF. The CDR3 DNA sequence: TGTGCCTCCCGGGACATCCAACCCCCCCGTGAAGCTTTCTTT.

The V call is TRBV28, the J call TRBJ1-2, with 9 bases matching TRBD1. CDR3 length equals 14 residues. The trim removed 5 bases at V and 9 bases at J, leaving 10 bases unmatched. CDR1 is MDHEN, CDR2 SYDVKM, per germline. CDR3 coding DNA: TGTGCCAGCAGTAGCCCGGGACAGGGCGAACGCTACACCTTC. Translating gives CASSSPGQGERYTF.

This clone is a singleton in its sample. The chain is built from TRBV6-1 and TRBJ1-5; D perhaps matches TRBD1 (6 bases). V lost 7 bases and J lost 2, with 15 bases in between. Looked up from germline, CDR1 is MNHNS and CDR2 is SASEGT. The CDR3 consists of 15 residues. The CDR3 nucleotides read TGTGCCAGCACCTTTGTCAGGGGCGGCAATCAGCCCCAGCATTTT. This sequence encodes CASTFVRGGNQPQHF.

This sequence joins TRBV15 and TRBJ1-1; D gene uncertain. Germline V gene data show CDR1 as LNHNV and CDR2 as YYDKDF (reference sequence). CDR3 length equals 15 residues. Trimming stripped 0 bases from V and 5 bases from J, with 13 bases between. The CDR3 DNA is TGTGCCACCAGCAGAGATCTGCAGGAGGTAACTGAAGCTTTCTTT. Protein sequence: CATSRDLQEVTEAFF.

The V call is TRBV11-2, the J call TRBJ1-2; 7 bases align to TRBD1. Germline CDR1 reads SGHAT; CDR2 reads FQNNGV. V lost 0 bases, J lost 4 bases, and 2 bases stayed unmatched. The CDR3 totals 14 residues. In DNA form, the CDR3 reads TGTGCCAGCAGCTTAGAACCAGGGGGCTATGGCTACACCTTC. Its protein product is CASSLEPGGYGYTF.

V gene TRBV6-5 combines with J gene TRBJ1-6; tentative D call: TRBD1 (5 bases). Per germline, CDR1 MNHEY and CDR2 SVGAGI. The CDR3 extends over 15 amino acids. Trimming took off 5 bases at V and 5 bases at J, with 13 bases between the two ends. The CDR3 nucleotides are TGTGCCAGCAGTAGGAGCGGGGCGGATAATTCACCCCTCCACTTT. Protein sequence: CASSRSGADNSPLHF.

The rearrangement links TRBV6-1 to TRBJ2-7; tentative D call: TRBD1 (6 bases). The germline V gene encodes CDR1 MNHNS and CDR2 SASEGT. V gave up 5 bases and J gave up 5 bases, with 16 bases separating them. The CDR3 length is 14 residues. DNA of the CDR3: TGTGCCAGCAGTTTCCTCCGGGACACCCACGAGCAGTACTTC. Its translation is CASSFLRDTHEQYF.

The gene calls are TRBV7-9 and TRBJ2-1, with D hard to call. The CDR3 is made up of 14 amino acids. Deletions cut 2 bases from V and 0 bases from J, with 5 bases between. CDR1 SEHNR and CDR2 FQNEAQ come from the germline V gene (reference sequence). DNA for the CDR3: TGTGCCAGCAGCTTAATATTCTCCTACAATGAGCAGTTCTTC. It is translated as CASSLIFSYNEQFF.

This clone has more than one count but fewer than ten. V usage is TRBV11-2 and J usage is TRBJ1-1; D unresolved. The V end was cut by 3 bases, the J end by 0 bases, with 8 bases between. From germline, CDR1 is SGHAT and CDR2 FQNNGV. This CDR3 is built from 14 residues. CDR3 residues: CASSFGLLNTEAFF. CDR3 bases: TGTGCCAGCAGCTTCGGACTGTTGAACACTGAAGCTTTCTTT.

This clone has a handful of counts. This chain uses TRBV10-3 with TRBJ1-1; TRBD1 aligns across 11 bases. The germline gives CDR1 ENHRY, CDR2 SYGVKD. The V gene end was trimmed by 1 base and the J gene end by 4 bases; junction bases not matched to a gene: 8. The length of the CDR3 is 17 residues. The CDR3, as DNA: TGTGCCATCAGTGAGTGGGGACAGGGGGATAAGAGCACTGAAGCTTTCTTT. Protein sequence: CAISEWGQGDKSTEAFF.

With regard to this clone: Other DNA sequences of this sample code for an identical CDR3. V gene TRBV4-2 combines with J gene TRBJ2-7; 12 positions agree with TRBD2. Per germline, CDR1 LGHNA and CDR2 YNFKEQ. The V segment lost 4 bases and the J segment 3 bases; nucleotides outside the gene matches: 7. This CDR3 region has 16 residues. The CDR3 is CASSPISTSGGYEQYF. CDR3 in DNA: TGTGCCAGCAGCCCAATTTCGACTAGCGGGGGCTACGAGCAGTACTTC.

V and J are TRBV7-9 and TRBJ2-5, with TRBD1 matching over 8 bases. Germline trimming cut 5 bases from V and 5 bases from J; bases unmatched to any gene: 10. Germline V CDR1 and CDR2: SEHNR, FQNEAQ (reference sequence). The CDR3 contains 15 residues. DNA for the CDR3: TGTGCCAGCAGCGCCGGGACAGGACCCCGGGAGACCCAGTACTTC. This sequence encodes CASSAGTGPRETQYF.

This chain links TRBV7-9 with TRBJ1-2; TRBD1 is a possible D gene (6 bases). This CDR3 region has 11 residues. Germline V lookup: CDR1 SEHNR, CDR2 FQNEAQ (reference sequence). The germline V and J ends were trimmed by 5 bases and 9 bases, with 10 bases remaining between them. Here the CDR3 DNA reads TGTGCCAGCAGCCCTCAGGGGAGCTACACCTTC. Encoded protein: CASSPQGSYTF. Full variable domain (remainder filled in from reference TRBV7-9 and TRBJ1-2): DTGVSQNPRHKITKRGQNVTFRCDPISEHNRLYWYRQTLGQGPEFLTYFQNEAQLEKSRLLSDRFSAERPKGSFSTLEIQRTEQGDSAMYLCASSPQGSYTFGSGTRLTVV.

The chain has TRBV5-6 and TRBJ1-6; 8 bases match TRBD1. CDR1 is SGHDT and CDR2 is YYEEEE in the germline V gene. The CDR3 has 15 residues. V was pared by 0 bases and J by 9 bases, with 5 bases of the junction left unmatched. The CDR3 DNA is TGTGCCAGCAGCTTGGGTGACAGGGGAGCTTCACCCCTCCACTTT. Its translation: CASSLGDRGASPLHF.

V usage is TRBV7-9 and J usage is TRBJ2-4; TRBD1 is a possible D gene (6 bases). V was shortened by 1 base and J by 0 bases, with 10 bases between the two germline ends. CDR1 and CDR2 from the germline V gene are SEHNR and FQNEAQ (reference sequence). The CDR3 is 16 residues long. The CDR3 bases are TGTGCCAGCAGCTTAGAATGGACAGTAGCCAAAAACATTCAGTACTTC. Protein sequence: CASSLEWTVAKNIQYF. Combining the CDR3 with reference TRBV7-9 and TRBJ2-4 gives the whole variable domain DTGVSQNPRHKITKRGQNVTFRCDPISEHNRLYWYRQTLGQGPEFLTYFQNEAQLEKSRLLSDRFSAERPKGSFSTLEIQRTEQGDSAMYLCASSLEWTVAKNIQYFGAGTRLSVL.

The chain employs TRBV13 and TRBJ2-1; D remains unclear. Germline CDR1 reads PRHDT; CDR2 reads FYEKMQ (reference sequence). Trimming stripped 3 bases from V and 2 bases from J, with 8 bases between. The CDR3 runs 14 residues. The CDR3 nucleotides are TGTGCCAGCAGCTTGACACAACCCTACAATGAGCAGTTCTTC. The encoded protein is CASSLTQPYNEQFF.

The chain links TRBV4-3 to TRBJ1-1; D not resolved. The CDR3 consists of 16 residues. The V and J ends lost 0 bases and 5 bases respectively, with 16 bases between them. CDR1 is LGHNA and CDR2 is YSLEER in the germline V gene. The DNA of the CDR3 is TGCGCCAGCAGCCAAGATTTGGCGTACCCTAGGACTGAAGCTTTCTTT. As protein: CASSQDLAYPRTEAFF.

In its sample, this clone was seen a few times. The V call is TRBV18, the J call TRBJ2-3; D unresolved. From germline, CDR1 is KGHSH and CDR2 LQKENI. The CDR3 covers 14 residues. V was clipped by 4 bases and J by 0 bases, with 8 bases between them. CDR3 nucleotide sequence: TGTGCCAGCTCACTCGAGCTGAGCACAGATACGCAGTATTTT. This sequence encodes CASSLELSTDTQYF.

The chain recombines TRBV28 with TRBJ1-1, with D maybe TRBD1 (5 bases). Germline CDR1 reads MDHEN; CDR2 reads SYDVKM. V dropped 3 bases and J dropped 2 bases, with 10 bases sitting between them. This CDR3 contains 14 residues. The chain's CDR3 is CASSFARVNTEAFF. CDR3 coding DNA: TGTGCCAGCAGTTTTGCCAGGGTCAACACTGAAGCTTTCTTT. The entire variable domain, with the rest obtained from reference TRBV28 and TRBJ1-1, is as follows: DVKVTQSSRYLVKRTGEKVFLECVQDMDHENMFWYRQDPGLGLRLIYFSYDVKMKEKGDIPEGYSVSREKKERFSLILESASTNQTSMYLCASSFARVNTEAFFGQGTRLTVV.

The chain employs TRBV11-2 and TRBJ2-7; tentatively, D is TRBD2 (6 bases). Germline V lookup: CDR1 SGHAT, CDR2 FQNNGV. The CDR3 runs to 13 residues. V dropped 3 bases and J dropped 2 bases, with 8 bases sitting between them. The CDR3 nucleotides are TGTGCCAGCAGCTTCGGCGGGACCTACGAGCAGTACTTC. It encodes CASSFGGTYEQYF.